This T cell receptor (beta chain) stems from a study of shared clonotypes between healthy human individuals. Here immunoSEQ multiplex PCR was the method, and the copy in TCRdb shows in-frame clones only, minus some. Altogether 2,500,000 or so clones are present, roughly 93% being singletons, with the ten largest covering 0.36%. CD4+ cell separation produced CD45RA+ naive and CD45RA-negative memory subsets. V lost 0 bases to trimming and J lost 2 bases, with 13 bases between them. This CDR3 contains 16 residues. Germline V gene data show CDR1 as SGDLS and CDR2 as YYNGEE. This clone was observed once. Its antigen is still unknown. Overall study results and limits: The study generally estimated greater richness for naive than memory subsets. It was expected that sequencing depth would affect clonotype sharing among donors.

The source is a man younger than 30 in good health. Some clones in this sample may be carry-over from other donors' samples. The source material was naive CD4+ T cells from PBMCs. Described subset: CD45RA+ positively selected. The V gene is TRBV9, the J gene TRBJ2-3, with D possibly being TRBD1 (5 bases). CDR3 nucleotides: TGTGCCAGCAGCGTAGATAGGGGCGGATCCACAGATACGCAGTATTTT. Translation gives CASSVDRGGSTDTQYF.